Following are 27 T cell receptor beta chains from one sample sequenced in a study of control samples from healthy donors and cancer patients. Sequencing was performed with immunoSEQ multiplex PCR; in TCRdb, only in-frame clones are kept and a portion is missing. Here the sample spans about 250,000 clones, roughly four fifths being singletons. The specimen sequenced was PBMCs. The receptors shown here come from a woman aged 55-75 years with lung cancer.

The chain joins TRBV6-5 to TRBJ1-2; 8 bases map to TRBD1. The CDR3 loop spans 14 amino acids. V was pared by 2 bases and J by 4 bases, with 3 bases of the junction left unmatched. Germline CDR1 MNHEY, CDR2 SVGAGI. The CDR3: CASSYKDRVYGYTF. The CDR3 nucleotides are TGTGCCAGCAGTTACAAGGACAGGGTCTATGGCTACACCTTC.

The chain is built from TRBV7-8 and TRBJ1-6, with 9 bases fitting TRBD1. CDR1 and CDR2 from the germline V gene are SGHVS and FQNEAQ. Trimming took 5 bases from V and 9 from J; bases not matched to a gene: 5. CDR3 length: 14 amino acids. The CDR3 nucleotides read TGTGCCAGCAGCCTCGGACAGGGGATTTCACCCCTCCACTTT. Its protein is CASSLGQGISPLHF.

The genes are TRBV27 and TRBJ1-5, with D possibly being TRBD1 (5 bases). CDR3 length equals 14 residues. The V end lost 2 bases, the J end lost 3 bases, and 8 bases lay between the germline ends. CDR1 is MNHEY, CDR2 SMNVEV, per germline (reference sequence). The CDR3 DNA reads TGTGCCAGCAGTTTACGAGGGGACAATCAGCCCCAGCATTTT. Its translation: CASSLRGDNQPQHF.

The rearrangement joins TRBV10-3 to TRBJ1-1; 11 bases line up with TRBD1. The J segment lost 2 bases and the V segment lost 10 bases, leaving 6 bases of the junction unmatched. The CDR3 totals 14 residues. Germline CDR1 is ENHRY and CDR2 is SYGVKD. CDR3 coding DNA: TGTGCCACCGCGGGACAGGGGGGAAACACTGAAGCTTTCTTT. This translates into CATAGQGGNTEAFF.

This clone appeared a few times. V usage is TRBV27 and J usage is TRBJ1-5; 7 bases line up with TRBD1. The V gene's germline CDR1 is MNHEY and CDR2 SMNVEV (reference sequence). This CDR3 comprises 15 residues. V trimming: 6 bases; J trimming: 3 bases; junction bases outside the gene matches: 8. The CDR3 spells CASSLTTGTNQPQHF. CDR3 nucleotide sequence: TGTGCCAGCAGCCTTACGACAGGGACCAATCAGCCCCAGCATTTT.

The chain couples TRBV7-3 to TRBJ2-7, with 11 positions matching TRBD2. This CDR3 region has 16 residues. Trimming removed 2 bases from V and 7 bases from J; junction bases left unmatched: 10. Looked up from germline, CDR1 is SGHTA and CDR2 is FQGTGA. CDR3 in DNA: TGTGCCAGCAGCTTAGAGGTAGCGGGAGGGCCCCGGGAGCAGTACTTC. This encodes CASSLEVAGGPREQYF.

On this clone itself: The same CDR3 arises from other DNA sequences in this sample as well. The CDR3 nucleotides are TGTGCCAGCAGCCAAGATCCAGGGGGCAATCAGCCCCAGCATTTT. Amino acids: CASSQDPGGNQPQHF. The chain carries TRBV4-2 and TRBJ1-5; D may be TRBD1 (6 bases). The CDR3 spans 15 residues. With 0 bases removed from V and 2 bases from J, the gap between germline ends came to 8 bases. The V gene's germline CDR1 is LGHNA and CDR2 YNFKEQ.

Comment on this clone: The same CDR3 arises from other DNA sequences in this sample as well. V usage is TRBV3-1 (or the pseudogene TRBV3-2) and J usage is TRBJ2-7, with unresolved D. CDR1 and CDR2 (germline): LGHDT, YNNKEL (reference sequence). This CDR3 is built from 11 residues. V dropped 3 bases and J dropped 7 bases, with 7 bases sitting between them. CDR3 bases: TGTGCCAGCAGCCAGTACCGGGAGCAGTACTTC. Its protein product is CASSQYREQYF.

The J gene is TRBJ1-2, the V gene TRBV10-3; TRBD1 might be the D (6 bases). The CDR3 length is 13 residues. The germline gives CDR1 ENHRY, CDR2 SYGVKD. V was cut by 5 bases and J by 3 bases, with 10 bases left in between. CDR3 sequence (DNA): TGTGCCATCAGTCCACAGGGCGACTATGGCTACACCTTC. Translating gives CAISPQGDYGYTF.

The V gene is TRBV6-5, the J gene TRBJ1-1; weak D call: TRBD1 (5 bases). The germline gives CDR1 MNHEY, CDR2 SVGAGI. Trimming removed 0 bases at V and 3 bases at J, with 14 bases between. This CDR3 comprises 16 residues. This CDR3 is CASSYSRGGIDTEAFF. CDR3 DNA: TGTGCCAGCAGTTACTCCCGGGGGGGAATCGACACTGAAGCTTTCTTT.

The CDR3: CASSRVGTDTQYF. The CDR3 DNA is TGTGCCAGCAGTCGCGTAGGAACTGATACGCAGTATTTT. The chain carries TRBV5-4 and TRBJ2-3, with D uncertain. This CDR3 has 13 residues. Trimming took 5 bases from V and 6 from J, leaving 13 bases between them. CDR1 and CDR2 (germline): SGHNT, YYREEE (reference sequence).

J is TRBJ2-3 and V is TRBV9; D is perhaps TRBD1 or TRBD2 (5 bases each). Germline assignment: CDR1 SGDLS and CDR2 YYNGEE. The CDR3 is made up of 13 amino acids. Trimming took off 3 bases at V and 4 bases at J, with 9 bases between the two ends. Written as DNA, the CDR3 is TGTGCCAGCAGCGACTTGGGGGCAGATACGCAGTATTTT. This gives the protein CASSDLGADTQYF.

In its sample, this clone was seen once. The chain joins TRBV30 to TRBJ1-1, with D tentatively TRBD1 (6 bases). Germline assignment: CDR1 GTSNPN and CDR2 SVGIG (reference sequence). V dropped 2 bases and J dropped 7 bases, with 32 bases sitting between them. This CDR3 is 19 amino acids long. This CDR3 reads CAWSRGMGLWPRKSVEAFF. The DNA for the CDR3 is TGTGCCTGGAGTAGGGGGATGGGACTATGGCCTCGTAAGAGCGTTGAAGCTTTCTTT.

This rearrangement joins TRBV6-1 to TRBJ1-1; D is perhaps TRBD1 (6 bases). The germline V gene has CDR1 MNHNS and CDR2 SASEGT. Trimming pared 2 bases from V and 8 bases from J, leaving 12 bases between. This CDR3 region has 13 residues. CDR3 protein: CASSERGEGEAFF. The CDR3 DNA reads as TGTGCCAGCAGTGAAAGGGGGGAAGGAGAAGCTTTCTTT.

This clone appeared a few times. Written as DNA, the CDR3 is TGCGCCAGCAGCTTGGGTCCTCAAGGTACTGGTGGCTACACCTTC. Protein: CASSLGPQGTGGYTF. V usage is TRBV5-1 and J usage is TRBJ1-2; D call uncertain. The CDR3 covers 15 residues. In germline, CDR1 is SGHRS, CDR2 YFSETQ. Trimming removed 0 bases at V and 7 bases at J, with 16 bases between. Looking up the rest from reference TRBV5-1 and TRBJ1-2 gives the full variable domain: KAGVTQTPRYLIKTRGQQVTLSCSPISGHRSVSWYQQTPGQGLQFLFEYFSETQRNKGNFPGRFSGRQFSNSRSEMNVSTLELGDSALYLCASSLGPQGTGGYTFGSGTRLTVV.

This sequence joins TRBV28 and TRBJ2-7; 7 bases match TRBD1. The CDR3 loop spans 15 amino acids. V gave up 10 bases and J gave up 2 bases; unmatched junction bases: 14. From germline, CDR1 is MDHEN and CDR2 SYDVKM. The CDR3 DNA is TGTGCCACCCGAAAGACCGGGACAGTAACCTACGAGCAGTACTTC. Translating it yields CATRKTGTVTYEQYF.

J is TRBJ2-5 and V is TRBV7-3, with 9 bases lining up with TRBD2. Losses at the gene ends were 5 bases for V and 5 bases for J; bases not matched to a gene: 9. Per germline, CDR1 SGHTA and CDR2 FQGTGA. The CDR3 extends over 15 amino acids. For the CDR3, the DNA is TGTGCCAGCAGCCTTAATAGCGGGAGCGGCGAGACCCAGTACTTC. Protein product: CASSLNSGSGETQYF.

The CDR3 DNA sequence: TGTGCCAGCAGCCCCGACAGGGCCCGGTATGGCTACACCTTC. Translation: CASSPDRARYGYTF. The chain joins TRBV6-5 to TRBJ1-2; TRBD1 aligns across 7 bases. Trimming took 6 bases from V and 5 from J; bases not matched to a gene: 9. Germline values: CDR1 MNHEY, CDR2 SVGAGI. This CDR3 is 14 amino acids long.

The rearrangement joins TRBV5-1 to TRBJ1-1; tentative D call: TRBD1 (5 bases). Trimming took 0 bases from V and 6 from J, leaving 12 bases between them. The CDR3 has 14 amino acids. CDR1 and CDR2 from the germline V gene are SGHRS and YFSETQ. CDR3 protein: CASSLGAGAPEAFF. The CDR3 coding sequence is TGCGCCAGCAGCTTGGGCGCCGGGGCCCCTGAAGCTTTCTTT.

This clone was seen once. This chain joins TRBV27 and TRBJ2-2; 7 bases are shared with TRBD2. V trimming: 7 bases; J trimming: 3 bases; junction bases outside the gene matches: 5. Germline CDR1 reads MNHEY; CDR2 reads SMNVEV (reference sequence). The CDR3 length is 14 residues. CDR3 sequence reads: CASTPREDTGELFF. The CDR3 DNA reads as TGTGCCAGCACCCCACGGGAGGACACCGGGGAGCTGTTTTTT.

The chain joins TRBV5-1 to TRBJ1-1; D is ambiguous. Between the trimmed V and J ends, which lost 4 bases and 7 bases, there was a span of 17 bases. Germline assignment: CDR1 SGHRS and CDR2 YFSETQ. CDR3 length equals 14 residues. This chain's CDR3 is CASSPWTGNGEAFF. CDR3 coding DNA: TGCGCCAGCAGCCCATGGACGGGGAACGGTGAAGCTTTCTTT.

This chain links TRBV7-9 with TRBJ2-5; TRBD1 agrees at 9 bases. Germline V gives CDR1 SEHNR, CDR2 FQNEAQ (reference sequence). This CDR3 comprises 16 residues. The V segment lost 0 bases and the J segment 2 bases; nucleotides outside the gene matches: 4. CDR3 nucleotide sequence: TGTGCCAGCAGCTTAGCAGGCGACAGGGGGCAAGAGACCCAGTACTTC. This gives the protein CASSLAGDRGQETQYF. Full variable domain (rest looked up from reference TRBV7-9 and TRBJ2-5): DTGVSQNPRHKITKRGQNVTFRCDPISEHNRLYWYRQTLGQGPEFLTYFQNEAQLEKSRLLSDRFSAERPKGSFSTLEIQRTEQGDSAMYLCASSLAGDRGQETQYFGPGTRLLVL.

This chain uses TRBV28 with TRBJ1-2; no definite D call. The germline V gene has CDR1 MDHEN and CDR2 SYDVKM. The CDR3 spans 13 residues. V lost 6 bases to trimming and J lost 5 bases, with 13 bases between them. This CDR3 is CASSLSTEYGYTF. DNA for the CDR3: TGTGCCAGCAGCCTGTCAACAGAGTATGGCTACACCTTC.

The V call is TRBV6-1, the J call TRBJ1-1; the D gene is possibly TRBD1 (6 bases). The germline V gene encodes CDR1 MNHNS and CDR2 SASEGT. This CDR3 comprises 14 residues. Trimming pared 2 bases from V and 4 bases from J, leaving 11 bases between. CDR3 loop: CASSELQGPTEAFF. CDR3 DNA: TGTGCCAGCAGTGAATTACAGGGCCCCACTGAAGCTTTCTTT.

The rearrangement joins TRBV2 to TRBJ2-1; D gene ambiguous. V shed 6 bases and J shed 0 bases, with 9 bases lying between them. This CDR3 region has 14 residues. Germline CDR1 and CDR2: SNHLY and FYNNEI. The CDR3 sequence is CASSGENSYNEQFF. The CDR3 nucleotides are TGTGCCAGCAGCGGCGAGAACTCCTACAATGAGCAGTTCTTC.

The rearrangement joins TRBV30 to TRBJ1-6; 8 bases align to TRBD1. CDR3 size: 13 residues. J lost 9 bases, V lost 7 bases, and 8 bases had no gene match. The germline V gene encodes CDR1 GTSNPN and CDR2 SVGIG (reference sequence). As DNA, the CDR3 is TGTGCCTACTCGGGACAGGCCGGTTCACCCCTCCACTTT. Translated, it gives CAYSGQAGSPLHF. Drawing the rest from reference TRBV30 and TRBJ1-6, the complete variable domain is SQTIHQWPATLVQPVGSPLSLECTVEGTSNPNLYWYRQAAGRGLQLLFYSVGIGQISSEVPQNLSASRPQDRQFILSSKKLLLSDSGFYLCAYSGQAGSPLHFGNGTRLTVT.

This clone was detected only a few times. The chain employs TRBV3-1 (or the pseudogene TRBV3-2) and TRBJ2-3; 8 bases align to TRBD2. The germline gives CDR1 LGHDT, CDR2 YNNKEL (reference sequence). The CDR3 length is 16 residues. V dropped 1 base and J dropped 4; count of bases not matched to a gene: 7. The CDR3 sequence: CASSQGVPGGPDTQYF. The CDR3, as DNA: TGTGCCAGCAGCCAAGGAGTCCCGGGGGGGCCAGATACGCAGTATTTT.